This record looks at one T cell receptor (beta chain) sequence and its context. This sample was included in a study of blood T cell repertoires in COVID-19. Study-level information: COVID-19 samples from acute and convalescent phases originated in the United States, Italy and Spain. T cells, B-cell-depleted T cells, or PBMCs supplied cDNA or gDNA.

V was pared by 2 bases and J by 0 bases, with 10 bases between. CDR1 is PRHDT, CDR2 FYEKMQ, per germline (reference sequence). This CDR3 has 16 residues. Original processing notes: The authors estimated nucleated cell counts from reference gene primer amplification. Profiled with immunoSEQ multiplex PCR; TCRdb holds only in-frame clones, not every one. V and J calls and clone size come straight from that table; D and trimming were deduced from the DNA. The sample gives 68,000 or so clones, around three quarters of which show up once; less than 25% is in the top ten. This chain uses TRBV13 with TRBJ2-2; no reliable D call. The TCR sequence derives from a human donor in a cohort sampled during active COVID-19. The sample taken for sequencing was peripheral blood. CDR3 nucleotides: TGTGCCAGCAGCTTATCAACACAGCCGAACACCGGGGAGCTGTTTTTT. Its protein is CASSLSTQPNTGELFF.